Listed here are 24 T cell receptor beta chains from one sample, sequenced in a study of blood T cells in healthy people across ages (dated by TCRdb to the mid-2010s). The library was produced with 5' RACE. The sequencer listed for this sample is Illumina HiSeq 2500. A second roughly 6 to 11 cycle PCR used a sample-barcoded 5' primer and a J-beta primer mix. TCRdb passed the public sequencing reads through fastp at Q25 and MiXCR, retaining productive beta sequences. For every CDR3 protein sequence, its rows merge into one entry that carries the most common genes and DNA. For this sample there are hundreds of thousands of distinct CDR3 sequences; over 40% appear just once. Roughly 13% of the sample belongs to the ten largest clones. Sequenced: blood. All receptors come from an elderly woman in good health.

The chain uses TRBV29-1 and TRBJ1-1; D is possibly TRBD1 (6 bases). The CDR3 contains 14 residues. Deletions cut 4 bases from V and 1 base from J, with 13 bases between. Germline V gene sequence: CDR1 SQVTM, CDR2 ANQGSEA. In DNA form, the CDR3 reads TGCAGCGTTGCGGGGGGCGCGGCGAACACTGAAGCTTTCTTT. It is translated as CSVAGGAANTEAFF.

This clonotype occurred once. The V call is TRBV10-3, the J call TRBJ1-6, with a tentative D call TRBD1 (5 bases). CDR1 is ENHRY and CDR2 is SYGVKD in the germline V gene. The CDR3 has 13 amino acids. V was trimmed by 3 bases and J by 7 bases, leaving 7 bases between them. The CDR3 reads CAISDRENSPLHF. Written as DNA, the CDR3 is TGTGCCATCAGTGACAGGGAGAATTCACCCCTCCACTTT.

J is TRBJ2-3 and V is TRBV12-3 or TRBV12-4; D perhaps matches TRBD1 (6 bases). The CDR3 is made up of 13 amino acids. V shed 3 bases and J shed 4 bases, with 8 bases lying between them. The CDR3 loop is CASSFQGPDTQYF. The CDR3 DNA reads TGTGCCAGCAGTTTTCAGGGGCCAGATACGCAGTATTTT.

This clonotype was detected ten times or more. V is TRBV18 and J is TRBJ1-6; D uncertain. This CDR3 comprises 13 residues. V lost 6 bases to trimming and J lost 7 bases, with 10 bases between them. Germline values: CDR1 KGHSH, CDR2 LQKENI. This chain's CDR3 is CASSQAENSPLHF. CDR3 coding DNA: TGTGCCAGCTCCCAGGCCGAGAATTCACCCCTCCACTTT.

The table lists this clonotype with a count of one. The J gene is TRBJ2-3, the V gene TRBV18; D is unresolved. Trimming left V 3 bases short and J 3 bases short, with 25 bases between. The CDR3 extends over 19 amino acids. Germline V lookup: CDR1 KGHSH, CDR2 LQKENI. CDR3 bases: TGTGCCAGCTCACCCCTTGAAGGGTTGAACTTGGCTAAGACAGATACGCAGTATTTT. Residues: CASSPLEGLNLAKTDTQYF.

This clonotype has a count of ten or more. The genes are TRBV29-1 and TRBJ2-3, with 8 bases fitting TRBD1. Germline V gene lookup returns CDR1 SQVTM and CDR2 ANQGSEA. This CDR3 region has 13 residues. J was trimmed by 3 bases and V by 3 bases; bases with no gene match: 2. CDR3 residues: CSVDYRGTDTQYF. The CDR3 DNA reads as TGCAGCGTTGACTACAGGGGGACAGATACGCAGTATTTT.

The chain combines TRBV9 with TRBJ1-1; 9 nucleotides line up with TRBD1. Germline values: CDR1 SGDLS, CDR2 YYNGEE. V trimming: 3 bases; J trimming: 1 base; junction bases outside the gene matches: 4. This CDR3 comprises 15 residues. This chain's CDR3 is CASSGHRGRNTEAFF. The CDR3 DNA reads as TGTGCCAGCAGCGGTCACAGGGGGCGGAACACTGAAGCTTTCTTT.

The chain is built from TRBV7-2 and TRBJ2-2, with D possibly matching TRBD2 (5 bases). Germline CDR1 reads SGHTA; CDR2 reads FQGNSA. The CDR3 has 15 residues. The V and J ends lost 4 bases and 5 bases respectively, with 14 bases between them. The CDR3 protein is CASSSVGVGTGELFF. CDR3 coding DNA: TGTGCCAGCAGCTCTGTGGGAGTAGGGACCGGGGAGCTGTTTTTT.

In its sample, this clonotype was seen many times. The chain joins TRBV5-1 to TRBJ2-3; D is ambiguous. Germline V CDR1 and CDR2: SGHRS, YFSETQ. The ends were cut back, 4 bases at V and 6 bases at J, with 6 bases in the middle. The CDR3 has 11 amino acids. CDR3 DNA: TGCGCCAGCAGCGCCAGGGATACGCAGTATTTT. It encodes CASSARDTQYF.

This clonotype was counted at least ten times. This chain connects TRBV5-1 to TRBJ2-3; D possibly matches TRBD1 or TRBD2 (5 bases each). V lost 2 bases and J 0 bases, leaving 16 bases between the germline ends. Germline V gives CDR1 SGHRS, CDR2 YFSETQ. The CDR3 has 17 amino acids. CDR3 in DNA: TGCGCCAGCAGCTTCCCTGACTCGGGGCCTAGCACAGATACGCAGTATTTT. It is translated as CASSFPDSGPSTDTQYF. Variable domain in full (rest from reference TRBV5-1 and TRBJ2-3): KAGVTQTPRYLIKTRGQQVTLSCSPISGHRSVSWYQQTPGQGLQFLFEYFSETQRNKGNFPGRFSGRQFSNSRSEMNVSTLELGDSALYLCASSFPDSGPSTDTQYFGPGTRLTVL.

A note on this clonotype: Just one base apart from a much larger clone, this may be a read error. The chain links TRBV24-1 to TRBJ1-2; tentatively, D is TRBD1 (6 bases). Germline CDR1 KGHDR, CDR2 SFDVKD. The CDR3 is 14 amino acids. In nucleotides, the CDR3 is TGTGCCACCAGTGATCAGGACAGAAACTATGGCTACATCTTC. Translation: CATSDQDRNYGYIF.

The chain recombines TRBV7-6 with TRBJ2-5; D ambiguous. This CDR3 has 15 residues. Trimming stripped 6 bases from V and 7 bases from J, with 21 bases between. Germline V lookup: CDR1 SGHVS, CDR2 FNYEAQ. The CDR3 bases are TGTGCCAGCAGTTTCACCTCTTCCACCGCGTCGACCCAGTACTTC. Translated, it gives CASSFTSSTASTQYF.

Note on this clonotype: This could be a read error, since a much larger clone is one nucleotide away. The chain has TRBV30 and TRBJ1-2; D is unclear. The V gene's germline CDR1 is GTSNPN and CDR2 SVGIG (reference sequence). This CDR3 region has 12 residues. The CDR3 spells CAWIRAQDGHTF. The CDR3 DNA reads TGTGCCTGGATTAGGGCTCAAGATGGCCACACCTTC.

V and J are TRBV5-1 and TRBJ2-7; tentatively, D is TRBD2 (5 bases). The CDR3 length is 13 residues. Germline-derived CDR1 and CDR2 are SGHRS and YFSETQ. Between the trimmed V and J ends, which lost 1 base and 4 bases, there was a span of 9 bases. CDR3 coding DNA: TGCGCCAGCAGCTTGTATCCGGGGTACGAGCAGTACTTC. Translating gives CASSLYPGYEQYF.

The chain joins TRBV12-3 or TRBV12-4 to TRBJ1-1; tentatively, D is TRBD1 (6 bases). The CDR3 consists of 11 residues. V was clipped by 3 bases and J by 12 bases, with 11 bases between them. The CDR3 spells CASSLGGASFF. The DNA of the CDR3 is TGTGCCAGCAGTTTGGGGGGGGCATCTTTCTTT.

This clonotype was picked up a small number of times. This rearrangement joins TRBV28 to TRBJ2-1, with no clear D. Trimming shortened V by 7 bases and J by 0 bases, and 19 bases separated the two germline ends. The CDR3 covers 17 residues. The germline CDR1 and CDR2 sequences are MDHEN and SYDVKM. In DNA form, the CDR3 reads TGTGCCAGCACCGACCAAGTCCCTGAGAGCTCCTACAATGAGCAGTTCTTC. It is translated as CASTDQVPESSYNEQFF.

In its sample, this clonotype was seen a few times. A much larger clone sits a single nucleotide away, making a read error possible. V and J are TRBV12-3 or TRBV12-4 and TRBJ2-5; tentatively, D is TRBD2 (7 bases). V lost 6 bases and J lost 11, with 16 bases in between. The CDR3 consists of 12 residues. In DNA form, the CDR3 reads TGTGCCAGCAGGCTCGGGGGGCCTAATCAGTACTTC. It encodes CASRLGGPNQYF.

To note about this clonotype: One end of the junction fails to match germline, which may point to a read error. The CDR3 is CTSSLDRGLNTEAFF. The CDR3 bases are TGTACCAGCAGCCTCGACAGGGGCCTAAACACTGAAGCTTTCTTT. The chain combines TRBV25-1 with TRBJ1-1, with TRBD1 matching 8 bases. Germline V gene sequence: CDR1 MGHDK, CDR2 SYGVNS. CDR3 length equals 15 residues.

This clonotype was found many times. The chain joins TRBV9 to TRBJ2-5; D is unclear. This CDR3 has 13 amino acids. The germline CDR1 and CDR2 sequences are SGDLS and YYNGEE. The V gene lost 1 base and the J gene lost 2 bases, with 6 bases spanning the gap. CDR3 residues: CASSVQSQETQYF. CDR3 bases: TGTGCCAGCAGCGTACAGAGTCAAGAGACCCAGTACTTC.

The rearrangement joins TRBV5-1 to TRBJ2-2; D remains ambiguous. CDR1 SGHRS and CDR2 YFSETQ come from the germline V gene. V shed 0 bases and J shed 1 base, with 7 bases lying between them. This CDR3 region has 15 residues. The CDR3 loop is CASSLAPENTGELFF. In nucleotides, the CDR3 is TGCGCCAGCAGCTTGGCCCCAGAGAACACCGGGGAGCTGTTTTTT.

This clonotype was recorded at least ten times. This sequence joins TRBV29-1 and TRBJ1-2, with 10 bases fitting TRBD1. Germline values: CDR1 SQVTM, CDR2 ANQGSEA. V dropped 3 bases and J dropped 4; count of bases not matched to a gene: 11. The CDR3 is 16 amino acids. CDR3 bases: TGCAGCGTTGATAGACCCAGGGACAGGGGCAGCTATGGCTACACCTTC. Translated: CSVDRPRDRGSYGYTF.

This clonotype appeared many times. The CDR3 spells CASSLDRVGGYTF. The CDR3 nucleotides read TGTGCCAGCAGCTTAGACAGGGTTGGTGGCTACACCTTC. This chain links TRBV7-2 with TRBJ1-2; the D gene is possibly TRBD1 (6 bases). The germline gives CDR1 SGHTA, CDR2 FQGNSA. CDR3 length: 13 residues. V shed 1 base and J shed 7 bases, with 10 bases lying between them.

V gene TRBV20-1 combines with J gene TRBJ1-1; 12 positions agree with TRBD1. The V and J ends lost 5 bases and 2 bases, in that order; junction bases with no gene match: 9. The CDR3 is 16 amino acids. Germline lookup yields CDR1 DFQATT and CDR2 SNEGSKA (reference sequence). The CDR3 DNA reads as TGCAGTGCTCCCCCGGGACAGGGGGCGGTTAACACTGAAGCTTTCTTT. It is translated as CSAPPGQGAVNTEAFF.

The chain is built from TRBV20-1 and TRBJ2-1; D is unresolved. The end of the DNA aligns better with TRBJ2-7, so the J call may be wrong. Germline loops: CDR1 DFQATT, CDR2 SNEGSKA (reference sequence). This CDR3 spans 15 amino acids. The CDR3 sequence: CSARTPGAPYNEQYF. As DNA, the CDR3 is TGCAGTGCTAGAACCCCTGGCGCACCTTACAATGAGCAGTACTTC.